This TCR beta chain was sequenced in a study of cytomegalovirus exposure and HLA in healthy donors. Study results and caveats: Presence/absence analyses assumed roughly uniform sequencing depth across donors.

PCR used 60 Vbeta primers and 13 Jbeta primers. TCRdb's table, derived via immunoSEQ multiplex PCR, lists solely in-frame clones and lacks some. The sample holds over 50,000 clones, about four fifths seen once. On this clone: Antigen: not known.

The germline CDR1 and CDR2 sequences are SGHNT and YENEEA. There are 15 residues in the CDR3. V lost 6 bases and J lost 4, with 16 bases in between. V and J are TRBV11-3 and TRBJ2-1; D perhaps matches TRBD1 (5 bases). The source is a man aged 40-49 years in good health and CMV-seronegative. The sequenced sample was PBMCs. The CDR3 region has the DNA TGTGCCAGCAGAAGCCTGGGTGCAGGGTACAATGAGCAGTTCTTC. This translates into CASRSLGAGYNEQFF.